The sequence of this T cell receptor (beta chain) was determined in a study of T cells in Graves' hyperthyroidism and ophthalmopathy. This clonotype has a handful of counts. The investigators amplified TCR beta CDR3 regions from RNA transcripts. When the TCR CDR3 underwent first-round RT-PCR, the HTBI primer set was used. From the multiplex PCR reads, TCRdb called clonotypes with MiXCR, one entry per CDR3 protein. The data show about 160,000 distinct CDR3 sequences, around 8.9% seen once. Germline CDR1 MGHRA, CDR2 YSYEKL. V lost 3 bases and J 2 bases, leaving 19 bases between the germline ends. The CDR3 length is 17 residues.

The sample was blood. V gene TRBV4-1 combines with J gene TRBJ1-2; D gene ambiguous. This TCR was sampled from a woman under 30 with Graves' hyperthyroidism that later progressed to Graves' ophthalmopathy. The CDR3 sequence: CASSHPDPPRSNYGYTF. CDR3 nucleotides: TGCGCCAGCAGCCACCCGGACCCCCCCAGATCCAACTATGGCTACACCTTC.